These 20 T cell receptor beta chains share one sample of origin, sequenced in a study of blood T cell repertoires in COVID-19. Profiling relied on immunoSEQ multiplex PCR, and the TCRdb table lists in-frame clones only, not all of them. Found here are more than 100,000 clones, approximately 83% of them singletons; the top ten hold around 4.5%. Sequencing was performed on peripheral blood. These receptors were collected from a woman in her seventies with acute or convalescent COVID-19.

The chain is built from TRBV6-6 and TRBJ2-3, with 10 nucleotides matching TRBD1. Germline lookup yields CDR1 MNHNY and CDR2 SVGAGI (reference sequence). This CDR3 spans 15 amino acids. The junction had 8 bases not matched to a gene; V was cut back by 5 bases and J by 6 bases. In DNA form, the CDR3 reads TGTGCCAGCAGTAGACGGACAGGGGGACGGGATACGCAGTATTTT. This codes for CASSRRTGGRDTQYF.

This chain uses TRBV27 with TRBJ1-2, with D hard to call. V lost 6 bases and J 1 base, leaving 18 bases between the germline ends. The length of the CDR3 is 16 residues. Looked up from germline, CDR1 is MNHEY and CDR2 is SMNVEV (reference sequence). The CDR3 DNA follows: TGTGCCAGCAGGAACCTCGGTTCTGTAATTAACTATGGCTACACCTTC. Translating gives CASRNLGSVINYGYTF.

The rearrangement links TRBV10-2 to TRBJ2-4, with D tentatively TRBD2 (5 bases). V was cut by 8 bases and J by 9 bases, with 17 bases left in between. Per the germline V gene, CDR1 is WSHSY and CDR2 is SAAADI. The CDR3 is made up of 13 amino acids. This CDR3 is CASSLEGPRIQYF. The CDR3 nucleotides read TGCGCCAGCTCATTAGAGGGTCCTCGCATTCAGTACTTC.

This chain connects TRBV7-8 to TRBJ2-2, with 9 bases that match TRBD2. This CDR3 is built from 15 residues. The ends lost 5 bases at V and 3 bases at J; junction bases unmatched: 4. Germline CDR1 and CDR2: SGHVS and FQNEAQ. CDR3 coding DNA: TGTGCCAGCAGCCTGCGGGGGGGCCACACCGGGGAGCTGTTTTTT. Amino acids: CASSLRGGHTGELFF.

The V and J genes are TRBV6-5 and TRBJ1-6; D might be TRBD1 (5 bases). This CDR3 is built from 14 residues. Between the trimmed V and J ends, which lost 9 bases and 7 bases, there was a span of 16 bases. Germline CDR1 MNHEY, CDR2 SVGAGI. The CDR3 sequence: CASSWGSRNSPLHF. For the CDR3, the DNA is TGTGCCAGTTCCTGGGGCAGCCGAAATTCACCCCTCCACTTT.

The chain employs TRBV18 and TRBJ1-2; unclear D gene. V lost 3 bases to trimming and J lost 2 bases, with 7 bases between them. The CDR3 runs 13 residues. Germline V gene sequence: CDR1 KGHSH, CDR2 LQKENI. DNA of the CDR3: TGTGCCAGCTCACCCGGAGCGAACTATGGCTACACCTTC. Its translation: CASSPGANYGYTF.

This chain connects TRBV2 to TRBJ2-5, with TRBD1 matching over 10 bases. Germline values: CDR1 SNHLY, CDR2 FYNNEI. CDR3 size: 14 residues. After removal of 4 bases from V and 4 bases from J, the junction contained 3 bases not matched to a gene. CDR3 coding DNA: TGTGCCAGCAGTGGACAGGGGGCGAGAGAGACCCAGTACTTC. It is translated as CASSGQGARETQYF.

This clone was observed a single time. V and J are TRBV5-1 and TRBJ2-3, with TRBD2 matching over 13 bases. This CDR3 contains 16 residues. CDR1 is SGHRS, CDR2 YFSETQ, per germline. The trim removed 3 bases at V and 7 bases at J, leaving 8 bases unmatched. CDR3 nucleotides: TGCGCCAGCAGCTCTACTAGCGGGGGGGCCGTATATACGCAGTATTTT. Residues: CASSSTSGGAVYTQYF.

The chain joins TRBV4-3 to TRBJ1-4, with D maybe TRBD1 (5 bases). Trimming took off 1 base at V and 2 bases at J, with 11 bases between the two ends. The CDR3 is made up of 16 amino acids. Looked up from germline, CDR1 is LGHNA and CDR2 is YSLEER. The CDR3: CASSQAPRVTNEKLFF. DNA of the CDR3: TGCGCCAGCAGCCAAGCTCCCAGGGTTACTAATGAAAAACTGTTTTTT.

V is TRBV2 and J is TRBJ1-1, with TRBD1 matching over 7 bases. The CDR3 is made up of 13 amino acids. In germline, CDR1 is SNHLY, CDR2 FYNNEI. V lost 8 bases to trimming and J lost 2 bases; unmatched junction nucleotides: 5. The CDR3 reads CASGQAVNTEAFF. CDR3 coding DNA: TGTGCCAGCGGACAGGCTGTCAACACTGAAGCTTTCTTT. The variable domain in full, completed from reference TRBV2 and TRBJ1-1, reads EPEVTQTPSHQVTQMGQEVILRCVPISNHLYFYWYRQILGQKVEFLVSFYNNEISEKSEIFDDQFSVERPDGSNFTLKIRSTKLEDSAMYFCASGQAVNTEAFFGQGTRLTVV.

In this sample, this clone turned up once. This chain connects TRBV5-4 to TRBJ2-5; 9 nucleotides align to TRBD1. The CDR3 contains 14 residues. V was pared by 5 bases and J by 5 bases, with 7 bases of the junction left unmatched. The V gene's germline CDR1 is SGHNT and CDR2 YYREEE (reference sequence). As DNA, the CDR3 is TGTGCCAGCAGTCCAACAGGGGGCGGTGAGACCCAGTACTTC. Protein sequence: CASSPTGGGETQYF. The entire variable domain, with the rest obtained from reference TRBV5-4 and TRBJ2-5, is as follows: ETGVTQSPTHLIKTRGQQVTLRCSSQSGHNTVSWYQQALGQGPQFIFQYYREEENGRGNFPPRFSGLQFPNYSSELNVNALELDDSALYLCASSPTGGGETQYFGPGTRLLVL.

The V gene is TRBV7-8, the J gene TRBJ2-7; 7 nucleotides line up with TRBD1. The ends lost 3 bases at V and 5 bases at J; junction bases unmatched: 7. Germline CDR1 and CDR2: SGHVS and FQNEAQ. The CDR3 extends over 14 amino acids. CDR3 coding DNA: TGTGCCAGCAGCTTTAGGGGGCAGGGGAACGAGCAGTACTTC. Translation gives CASSFRGQGNEQYF.

V is TRBV18 and J is TRBJ2-5, with 7 positions matching TRBD1. J gave up 2 bases and V 6 bases, and 9 bases lay outside the gene matches. This CDR3 contains 15 residues. Germline-derived CDR1 and CDR2 are KGHSH and LQKENI. CDR3 sequence: CASSLLGTAQETQYF. The CDR3 bases are TGTGCCAGCTCTCTGCTAGGGACAGCTCAAGAGACCCAGTACTTC.

V usage is TRBV19 and J usage is TRBJ1-5, with 8 nucleotides matching TRBD1. V was pared by 0 bases and J by 7 bases, with 8 bases of the junction left unmatched. The germline V gene encodes CDR1 LNHDA and CDR2 SQIVND (reference sequence). The CDR3 runs 16 residues. The CDR3 is CASSIETTGAVQPQHF. The CDR3 DNA is TGTGCCAGTAGTATAGAGACGACAGGGGCGGTCCAGCCCCAGCATTTT. The whole variable domain, remainder taken from reference TRBV19 and TRBJ1-5, is DGGITQSPKYLFRKEGQNVTLSCEQNLNHDAMYWYRQDPGQGLRLIYYSQIVNDFQKGDIAEGYSVSREKKESFPLTVTSAQKNPTAFYLCASSIETTGAVQPQHFGDGTRLSIL.

The rearrangement joins TRBV6-5 to TRBJ1-1, with unresolved D. This CDR3 region has 13 residues. V gave up 6 bases and J gave up 1 base, with 9 bases separating them. From germline, CDR1 is MNHEY and CDR2 SVGAGI. The CDR3 DNA is TGTGCCAGCAGGCGTCAGCGGAACACTGAAGCTTTCTTT. Translation gives CASRRQRNTEAFF.

V usage is TRBV11-3 and J usage is TRBJ1-1; D possibly corresponds to TRBD1 (5 bases). Deletions cut 5 bases from V and 0 bases from J, with 13 bases between. This CDR3 spans 15 amino acids. Germline V CDR1 and CDR2: SGHNT, YENEEA. The CDR3 coding sequence is TGTGCCAGCAGCGTCAAGGGGCCCCTGAACACTGAAGCTTTCTTT. It is translated as CASSVKGPLNTEAFF.

V and J are TRBV6-5 and TRBJ1-3; a weak D match, TRBD1 (5 bases). Germline V lookup: CDR1 MNHEY, CDR2 SVGAGI. V shed 2 bases and J shed 4 bases, with 12 bases lying between them. The CDR3 is 15 residues long. This chain's CDR3 is CASSYNAGRGNTIYF. CDR3 bases: TGTGCCAGCAGTTACAATGCAGGGCGAGGAAACACCATATATTTT.

The chain joins TRBV7-6 to TRBJ2-2; 9 bases fit TRBD2. The V segment lost 4 bases and the J segment 4 bases; nucleotides outside the gene matches: 10. The length of the CDR3 is 17 residues. The germline V gene encodes CDR1 SGHVS and CDR2 FNYEAQ. The CDR3 region has the DNA TGTGCCAGCAGCTCACCCGGAGCGGGGGGATTCACCGGGGAGCTGTTTTTT. Residues: CASSSPGAGGFTGELFF.

The chain joins TRBV3-1 (or the pseudogene TRBV3-2) to TRBJ1-2; the D gene is possibly TRBD1 (6 bases). V was pared by 4 bases and J by 6 bases, with 15 bases between. The germline V gene has CDR1 LGHDT and CDR2 YNNKEL (reference sequence). The CDR3 covers 14 residues. The CDR3 reads CASSPSGRGHGYTF. The CDR3 DNA is TGTGCCAGCAGCCCCTCCGGCAGGGGCCATGGCTACACCTTC.

This clone was observed a handful of times. The chain carries TRBV7-8 and TRBJ2-7, with 8 bases fitting TRBD1. The V gene end was trimmed by 5 bases and the J gene end by 4 bases; junction bases not matched to a gene: 13. Germline V CDR1 and CDR2: SGHVS, FQNEAQ. The CDR3 totals 16 residues. The CDR3 sequence is CASSRGIDRGGYEQYF. CDR3 nucleotides: TGTGCCAGCAGCCGAGGGATCGACAGGGGTGGGTACGAGCAGTACTTC. Combining the CDR3 with reference TRBV7-8 and TRBJ2-7 gives the whole variable domain GAGVSQSPRYKVAKRGQDVALRCDPISGHVSLFWYQQALGQGPEFLTYFQNEAQLDKSGLPSDRFFAERPEGSVSTLKIQRTQQEDSAVYLCASSRGIDRGGYEQYFGPGTRLTVT.